Listed here are 7 T cell receptor beta chains from one sample, sequenced in a study of CD8 T cells in Susac syndrome. Roughly 0.45 to 1 ug RNA was reverse transcribed with random hexamers. In TCRdb, the immunoSEQ multiplex PCR reads were re-called with MiXCR into one record per CDR3 protein. The data contain about 190,000 distinct CDR3 sequences, around 93% of them seen just once; the ten biggest clones take up around 0.16%. The sequencing input was CD8+ T cells from PBMCs. These TCRs come from a human donor with Susac syndrome.

The chain joins TRBV20-1 to TRBJ1-5; the D is unclear. Germline V lookup: CDR1 DFQATT, CDR2 SNEGSKA (reference sequence). CDR3 length equals 19 residues. Trimming took 0 bases from V and 0 from J, leaving 21 bases between them. CDR3 loop: CSAREPGLRSRDSNQPQHF. CDR3 DNA: TGCAGTGCTAGAGAACCCGGTCTAAGGAGCCGCGATAGCAATCAGCCCCAGCATTTT.

This rearrangement joins TRBV28 to TRBJ2-1; a possible D gene is TRBD2 (6 bases). Trimming took 3 bases from V and 4 from J, leaving 16 bases between them. Germline CDR1 MDHEN, CDR2 SYDVKM. The CDR3 is 16 residues long. For the CDR3, the DNA is TGTGCCAGCAGTTTGGGTCTAGCGCCCTATTACAATGAGCAGTTCTTC. It is translated as CASSLGLAPYYNEQFF.

The V and J genes are TRBV6-5 and TRBJ1-6; D ambiguous. V was shortened by 0 bases and J by 10 bases, with 16 bases between the two germline ends. CDR3 length: 16 amino acids. Germline loops: CDR1 MNHEY, CDR2 SVGAGI. The CDR3 DNA reads as TGTGCCAGCAGTTACTCGAATCCGGGAGTACCCTCACCCCTCCACTTT. Protein product: CASSYSNPGVPSPLHF.

The chain combines TRBV20-1 with TRBJ2-7; D is tentatively TRBD1 or TRBD2 (5 bases each). This CDR3 has 12 amino acids. Deletions cut 6 bases from V and 3 bases from J, with 12 bases between. Germline CDR1 DFQATT, CDR2 SNEGSKA (reference sequence). The CDR3 nucleotides read TGCAGTGCCCGGGACGAGGACTACGAGCAGTACTTC. Translated, it gives CSARDEDYEQYF.

This clonotype showed up just once. This chain uses TRBV11-2 with TRBJ2-7; no definite D call. This CDR3 region has 12 residues. V dropped 1 base and J dropped 5 bases, with 6 bases sitting between them. Germline values: CDR1 SGHAT, CDR2 FQNNGV. The chain's CDR3 is CASSLGIHEQYF. CDR3 DNA sequence: TGTGCCAGCAGCTTAGGTATCCACGAGCAGTACTTC.

V usage is TRBV15 and J usage is TRBJ2-1, with 9 bases matching TRBD2. Trimming at V came to 4 bases and at J to 7 bases, leaving 11 bases not matched to a gene. The CDR3 is 16 amino acids. Germline CDR1 reads LNHNV; CDR2 reads YYDKDF (reference sequence). CDR3 DNA: TGTGCCACCAGCAAGGAGAGGGCCAGCGGGAGGAATGAGCAGTTCTTC. Protein product: CATSKERASGRNEQFF.

The chain is built from TRBV10-3 and TRBJ2-7; 8 bases align to TRBD2. Trimming took 5 bases from V and 3 from J; bases not matched to a gene: 6. The CDR3 is 14 residues long. Germline CDR1 and CDR2: ENHRY and SYGVKD. CDR3 region: CAISQAGEFYEQYF. The CDR3 bases are TGTGCCATCAGTCAAGCGGGAGAATTCTACGAGCAGTACTTC.